Shown below are 10 T cell receptor beta chains from a single sample sequenced in a study of blood T cell repertoires in COVID-19. Clones were sequenced by immunoSEQ multiplex PCR, and TCRdb holds only the in-frame ones, with some missing. The table lists 150,000 or so clones, roughly 80% of them singletons. Sequencing used PBMCs or T cells enriched from blood (not recorded which). Every receptor here comes from a woman in her forties with acute COVID-19.

The CDR3 region has the DNA TGTGCCAGCAGTTTAGCGGGAGGGACCTACAATGAGCAGTTCTTC. Protein sequence: CASSLAGGTYNEQFF. The chain recombines TRBV28 with TRBJ2-1; 9 positions agree with TRBD2. The CDR3 runs to 15 residues. Germline V gives CDR1 MDHEN, CDR2 SYDVKM. V shed 2 bases, J shed 2 bases, and the junction held 1 base outside the gene matches.

The chain employs TRBV15 and TRBJ2-1, with D perhaps TRBD1 (5 bases). There are 13 residues in the CDR3. Trimming pared 1 base from V and 6 bases from J, leaving 7 bases between. CDR1 is LNHNV, CDR2 YYDKDF, per germline (reference sequence). DNA for the CDR3: TGTGCCACCAGCAGAGCCGACAGCAATGAGCAGTTCTTC. Translated: CATSRADSNEQFF.

CDR3 in DNA: TGTGCCAGTAGTATGCGAGGTACGCAGTATTTT. Translating gives CASSMRGTQYF. The rearrangement links TRBV19 to TRBJ2-3, with D uncertain. Germline assignment: CDR1 LNHDA and CDR2 SQIVND (reference sequence). The CDR3 has 11 residues. Between the trimmed V and J ends, which lost 3 bases and 8 bases, there was a span of 6 bases.

The chain has TRBV5-1 and TRBJ1-2; a possible D gene is TRBD1 (6 bases). Trimming pared 5 bases from V and 4 bases from J, leaving 21 bases between. Germline CDR1 SGHRS, CDR2 YFSETQ. The CDR3 consists of 16 residues. Written as DNA, the CDR3 is TGCGCCAGCAGGGTCTCCGGTAACAGGGTGCCCTATGGCTACACCTTC. This sequence encodes CASRVSGNRVPYGYTF.

This chain connects TRBV15 to TRBJ2-5; tentative D call: TRBD2 (5 bases). V lost 1 base and J lost 1, with 13 bases in between. Germline V CDR1 and CDR2: LNHNV, YYDKDF (reference sequence). This CDR3 has 16 residues. The CDR3 DNA reads TGTGCCACCAGCAGAGGACCCGCGGGCGTCCAAGAGACCCAGTACTTC. Its protein product is CATSRGPAGVQETQYF.

The chain carries TRBV6-1 and TRBJ1-2; TRBD1 agrees at 7 bases. Germline loops: CDR1 MNHNS, CDR2 SASEGT. V lost 0 bases, J lost 4 bases, and 2 bases stayed unmatched. The CDR3 covers 14 residues. The CDR3 spells CASSEAGQVYGYTF. CDR3 coding DNA: TGTGCCAGCAGTGAAGCTGGACAGGTCTATGGCTACACCTTC.

The chain carries TRBV11-3 and TRBJ2-5; D perhaps matches TRBD2 (5 bases). The V gene lost 3 bases and the J gene lost 4 bases, with 18 bases spanning the gap. The CDR3 loop spans 16 amino acids. Germline assignment: CDR1 SGHNT and CDR2 YENEEA. The CDR3: CASSLGNGKGGETQYF. The CDR3 coding sequence is TGTGCCAGCAGCTTGGGCAACGGGAAAGGAGGAGAGACCCAGTACTTC.

This clone was counted between two and nine times. The chain couples TRBV5-1 to TRBJ1-1; D is undetermined. V gave up 4 bases and J gave up 1 base, with 8 bases separating them. Germline assignment: CDR1 SGHRS and CDR2 YFSETQ. The CDR3 is 13 residues long. The CDR3, as DNA: TGCGCCAGCAGCCTAGACCGGAACACTGAAGCTTTCTTT. The encoded protein is CASSLDRNTEAFF.

Concerning this clone itself: A much more abundant neighbour one base away suggests this may be a read error. The V call is TRBV7-3, the J call TRBJ1-1; D might be TRBD1 (5 bases). V was trimmed by 5 bases and J by 3 bases, leaving 16 bases between them. There are 15 residues in the CDR3. Germline V gene data show CDR1 as SGHTA and CDR2 as FQGTGA. CDR3 in amino acids: CASSRHGGRYTEAFF. CDR3 nucleotides: TGTGCCAGCAGCCGCCACGGGGGGAGGTACACTGAAGCTTTCTTT.

This rearrangement joins TRBV28 to TRBJ1-1; 7 bases map to TRBD1. Germline lookup yields CDR1 MDHEN and CDR2 SYDVKM. This CDR3 is 16 amino acids long. Trimming at V came to 3 bases and at J to 1 base, leaving 8 bases not matched to a gene. The CDR3 DNA sequence: TGTGCCAGCAGTTTCAGGCCAGGGGGAGGGAACACTGAAGCTTTCTTT. This codes for CASSFRPGGGNTEAFF.